The clone carrying this T cell receptor beta chain appeared many times. This record comes from a study of blood T cells in healthy people across ages. Combining a sample-barcoded 5' primer with a J-beta primer mix, a second PCR ran for roughly 7 to 12 cycles. TCRdb passed the 5' RACE reads through MiXCR, listing each CDR3 protein once. The repertoire has more than 900,000 distinct CDR3 sequences, about 27% of them found once; the top ten carry roughly a tenth. The length of the CDR3 is 16 residues. V lost 1 base, J lost 7 bases, and 20 bases lay in between. Germline V gene data show CDR1 as DFQATT and CDR2 as SNEGSKA (reference sequence). The same specimen was also included in a second study, on T cells of mothers and their children.

Sequencing used blood. This TCR derives from a woman aged 40 to 49 in good health. This chain uses TRBV20-1 with TRBJ2-1, with D hard to call. CDR3 nucleotide sequence: TGCAGTGCTAGAGCCCCGACTTGCCGAAAAGCAAATGAGCAGTTCTTC. Translation gives CSARAPTCRKANEQFF.